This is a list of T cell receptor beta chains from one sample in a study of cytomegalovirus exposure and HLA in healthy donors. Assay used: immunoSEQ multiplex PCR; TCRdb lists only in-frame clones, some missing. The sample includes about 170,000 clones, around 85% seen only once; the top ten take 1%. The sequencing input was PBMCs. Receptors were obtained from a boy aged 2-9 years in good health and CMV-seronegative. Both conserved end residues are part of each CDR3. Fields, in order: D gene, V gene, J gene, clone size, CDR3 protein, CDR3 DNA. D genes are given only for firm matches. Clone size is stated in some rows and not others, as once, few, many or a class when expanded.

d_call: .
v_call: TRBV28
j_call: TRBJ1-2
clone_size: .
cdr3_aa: CASNTGDMGGYTF
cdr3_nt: TGTGCCAGCAATACAGGCGATATGGGCGGCTACACCTTC

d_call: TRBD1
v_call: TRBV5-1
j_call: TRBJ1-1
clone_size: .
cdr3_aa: CASSPTGGENTEAFF
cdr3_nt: TGCGCCAGCAGCCCGACAGGGGGTGAGAACACTGAAGCTTTCTTT

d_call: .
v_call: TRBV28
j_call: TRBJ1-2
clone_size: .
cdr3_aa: CASSFRGGGYTF
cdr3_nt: TGTGCCAGCAGTTTTAGGGGCGGCGGCTACACCTTC

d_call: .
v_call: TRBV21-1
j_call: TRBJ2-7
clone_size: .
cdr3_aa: CASSKDPTSGNYEQYF
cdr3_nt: TGTGCCAGCAGCAAAGATCCGACTAGCGGGAACTACGAGCAGTACTTC

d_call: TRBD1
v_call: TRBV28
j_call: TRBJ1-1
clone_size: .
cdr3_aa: CASSPGQGTEAFF
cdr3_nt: TGTGCCAGCAGCCCTGGACAGGGAACTGAAGCTTTCTTT

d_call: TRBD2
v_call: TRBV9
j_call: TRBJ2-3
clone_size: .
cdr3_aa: CASSVEAGGLRDTQYF
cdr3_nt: TGTGCCAGCAGCGTAGAAGCGGGGGGGCTGCGAGATACGCAGTATTTT

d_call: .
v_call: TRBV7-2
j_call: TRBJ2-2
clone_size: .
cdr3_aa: CASSHHRTDRNTGELFF
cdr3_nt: TGTGCCAGCAGCCACCACAGGACCGACCGGAACACCGGGGAGCTGTTTTTT

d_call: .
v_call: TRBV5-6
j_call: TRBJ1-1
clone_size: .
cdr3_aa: CASSLGRATEAFF
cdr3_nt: TGTGCCAGCAGCTTGGGGAGGGCCACTGAAGCTTTCTTT

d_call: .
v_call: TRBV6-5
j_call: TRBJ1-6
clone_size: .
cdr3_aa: CASGGAENSPLHF
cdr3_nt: TGTGCCTCGGGGGGGGCGGAGAATTCACCCCTCCACTTT

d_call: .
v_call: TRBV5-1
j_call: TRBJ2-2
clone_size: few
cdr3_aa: CASGRLDLDGSGELFF
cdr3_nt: TGCGCCAGCGGGAGGCTGGATCTCGATGGGTCCGGGGAGCTGTTTTTT

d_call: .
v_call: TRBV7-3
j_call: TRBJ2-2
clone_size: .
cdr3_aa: CASSLAGGENTGELFF
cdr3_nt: TGTGCCAGCAGCTTAGCAGGCGGGGAGAACACCGGGGAGCTGTTTTTT

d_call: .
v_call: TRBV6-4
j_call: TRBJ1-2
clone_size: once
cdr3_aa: CASSDSVYGYTF
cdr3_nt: TGTGCCAGCAGTGACTCCGTGTATGGCTACACCTTC

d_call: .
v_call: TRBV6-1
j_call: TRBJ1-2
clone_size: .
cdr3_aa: CASSFTGPDGYTF
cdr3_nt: TGTGCCAGCAGTTTTACAGGACCCGATGGCTACACCTTC

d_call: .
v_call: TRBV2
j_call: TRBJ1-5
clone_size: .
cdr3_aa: CASSARWADSNQPQHF
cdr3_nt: TGTGCCAGCAGTGCGAGATGGGCTGATAGCAATCAGCCCCAGCATTTT

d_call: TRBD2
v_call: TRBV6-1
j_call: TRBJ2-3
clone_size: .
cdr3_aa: CASSENRWGGADTQYF
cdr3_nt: TGTGCCAGCAGTGAAAACCGTTGGGGGGGGGCAGATACGCAGTATTTT

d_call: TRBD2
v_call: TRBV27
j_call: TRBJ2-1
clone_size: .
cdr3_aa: CASSFRLAGGNNEQFF
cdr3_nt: TGTGCCAGCAGTTTCCGACTAGCGGGAGGGAACAATGAGCAGTTCTTC

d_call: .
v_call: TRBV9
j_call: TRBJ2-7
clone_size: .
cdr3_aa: CASSVAPAGYEQYF
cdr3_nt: TGTGCCAGCAGCGTAGCCCCAGCGGGCTACGAGCAGTACTTC

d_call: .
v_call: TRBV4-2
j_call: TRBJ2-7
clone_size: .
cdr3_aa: CASSQEETSGEQYF
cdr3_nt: TGTGCCAGCAGCCAAGAAGAGACTAGTGGCGAGCAGTACTTC

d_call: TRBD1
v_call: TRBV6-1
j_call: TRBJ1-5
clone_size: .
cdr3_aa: CASSEKGDRINQPQHF
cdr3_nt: TGTGCCAGCAGTGAAAAGGGGGACAGGATAAATCAGCCCCAGCATTTT

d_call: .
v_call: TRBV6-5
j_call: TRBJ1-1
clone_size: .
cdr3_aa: CASNEQGNTEAFF
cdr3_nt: TGTGCCAGCAATGAACAGGGGAACACTGAAGCTTTCTTT

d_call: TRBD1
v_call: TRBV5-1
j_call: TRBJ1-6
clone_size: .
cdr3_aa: CASSFFVRGDRNNSPLHF
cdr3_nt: TGCGCCAGCAGCTTCTTCGTAAGAGGGGACAGAAATAATTCACCCCTCCACTTT

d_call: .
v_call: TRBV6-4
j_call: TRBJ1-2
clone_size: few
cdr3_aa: CASSESGYGYGYTF
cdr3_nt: TGTGCCAGCAGTGAATCAGGGTATGGCTATGGCTACACCTTC

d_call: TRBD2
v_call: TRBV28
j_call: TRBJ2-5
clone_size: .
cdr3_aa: CASGLAEETQYF
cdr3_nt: TGTGCCTCGGGACTAGCGGAAGAGACCCAGTACTTC

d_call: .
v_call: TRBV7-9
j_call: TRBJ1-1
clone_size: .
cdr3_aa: CSSSLAATVTEAFF
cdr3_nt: TGTTCCAGCAGCTTAGCCGCGACAGTTACTGAAGCTTTCTTT

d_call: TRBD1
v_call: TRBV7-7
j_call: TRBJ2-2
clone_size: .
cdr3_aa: CASSFAQQQGEAGELFF
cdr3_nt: TGTGCCAGCAGCTTTGCCCAACAACAGGGGGAGGCCGGGGAGCTGTTTTTT

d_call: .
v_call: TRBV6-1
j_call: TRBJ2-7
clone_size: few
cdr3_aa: CASSGRGTSYEQYF
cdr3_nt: TGTGCCAGCAGTGGGAGGGGCACCTCCTACGAGCAGTACTTC

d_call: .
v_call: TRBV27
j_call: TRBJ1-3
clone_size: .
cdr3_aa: CASSPGGGNTIYF
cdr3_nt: TGTGCCAGCAGTCCGGGTGGAGGAAACACCATATATTTT

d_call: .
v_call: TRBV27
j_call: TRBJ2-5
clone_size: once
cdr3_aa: CASSSQDSFEETQYF
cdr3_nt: TGTGCCAGCAGTTCCCAGGACAGTTTCGAGGAGACCCAGTACTTC

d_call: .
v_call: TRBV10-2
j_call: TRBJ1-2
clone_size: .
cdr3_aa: CASSESRQGLGYTF
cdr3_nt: TGCGCCAGCAGTGAGTCGAGGCAGGGGCTTGGCTACACCTTC

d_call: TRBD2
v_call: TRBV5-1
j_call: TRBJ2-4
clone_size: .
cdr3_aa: CASSLTPLAGGLGPRAKNIQYF
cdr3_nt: TGCGCCAGCAGCTTGACCCCACTAGCGGGAGGGTTAGGACCCCGAGCCAAAAACATTCAGTACTTC

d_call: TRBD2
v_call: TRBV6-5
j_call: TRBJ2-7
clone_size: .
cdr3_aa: CASSLGLAGVLYF
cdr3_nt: TGTGCCAGCAGTCTAGGTCTAGCGGGAGTCCTGTACTTC

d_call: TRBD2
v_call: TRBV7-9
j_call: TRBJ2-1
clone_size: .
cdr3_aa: CASSPAPKGLAGSYNEQFF
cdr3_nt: TGTGCCAGCAGCCCTGCACCAAAGGGACTAGCGGGGTCCTACAATGAGCAGTTCTTC

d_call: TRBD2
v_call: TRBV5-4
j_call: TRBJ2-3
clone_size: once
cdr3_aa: CASSLELAGGPDTQYF
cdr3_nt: TGTGCCAGCAGCTTGGAGCTAGCGGGGGGTCCAGATACGCAGTATTTT

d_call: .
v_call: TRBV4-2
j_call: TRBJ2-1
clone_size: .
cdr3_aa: CASSHTHSGATGDEQFF
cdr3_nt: TGTGCCAGCAGCCACACACATTCTGGGGCGACGGGAGATGAGCAGTTCTTC

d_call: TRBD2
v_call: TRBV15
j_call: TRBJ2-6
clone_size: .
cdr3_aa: CATSREGGEGPGANVLTF
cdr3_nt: TGTGCCACCAGCAGAGAGGGGGGGGAGGGCCCTGGGGCCAACGTCCTGACTTTC

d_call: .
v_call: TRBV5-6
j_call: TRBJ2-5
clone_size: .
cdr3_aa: CASSLDSRETQYF
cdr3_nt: TGTGCCAGCAGCCTTGACAGTCGAGAGACCCAGTACTTC

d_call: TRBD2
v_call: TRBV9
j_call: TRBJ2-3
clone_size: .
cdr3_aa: CASSVGLKTSSDTQYF
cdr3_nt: TGTGCCAGCAGCGTAGGACTCAAGACTAGCTCAGATACGCAGTATTTT

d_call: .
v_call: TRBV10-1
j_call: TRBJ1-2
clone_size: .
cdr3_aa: CASSDGSYGYTF
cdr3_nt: TGCGCCAGCAGTGACGGGAGCTATGGCTACACCTTC

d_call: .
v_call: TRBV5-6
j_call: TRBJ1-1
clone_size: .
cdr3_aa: CASSFAGSEAFF
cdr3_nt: TGTGCCAGCAGCTTCGCAGGGTCTGAAGCTTTCTTT

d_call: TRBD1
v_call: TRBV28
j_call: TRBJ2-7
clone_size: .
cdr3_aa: CASSYGTGSFKQYF
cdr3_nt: TGTGCCAGCAGTTACGGGACAGGGTCTTTTAAGCAGTACTTC

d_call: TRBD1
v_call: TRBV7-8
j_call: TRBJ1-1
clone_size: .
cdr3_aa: CASSTNTGAGTEAFF
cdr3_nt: TGTGCCAGCAGCACGAATACAGGGGCGGGCACTGAAGCTTTCTTT

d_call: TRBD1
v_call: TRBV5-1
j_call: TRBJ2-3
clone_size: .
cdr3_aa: CASSLGRGHFADTQYF
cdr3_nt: TGCGCCAGCAGCTTGGGCAGGGGGCATTTTGCGGATACGCAGTATTTT

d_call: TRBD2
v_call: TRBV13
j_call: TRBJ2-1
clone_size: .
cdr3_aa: CASSSVSGGGNEQFF
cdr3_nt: TGTGCCAGCAGCTCGGTGTCGGGAGGGGGGAATGAGCAGTTCTTC

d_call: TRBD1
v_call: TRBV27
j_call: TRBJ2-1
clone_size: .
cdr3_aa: CASRFLPGQGDNEQFF
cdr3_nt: TGTGCCAGCAGATTCCTCCCGGGACAGGGGGACAATGAGCAGTTCTTC

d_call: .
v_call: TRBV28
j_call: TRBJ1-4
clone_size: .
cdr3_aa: CASSIQQVQNEKLFF
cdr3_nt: TGTGCCAGCAGTATCCAACAGGTTCAGAATGAAAAACTGTTTTTT

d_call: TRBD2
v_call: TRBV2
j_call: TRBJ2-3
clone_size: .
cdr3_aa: CASSEAPGGPLTDTQYF
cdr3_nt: TGTGCCAGCAGTGAAGCCCCGGGAGGGCCGCTAACAGATACGCAGTATTTT

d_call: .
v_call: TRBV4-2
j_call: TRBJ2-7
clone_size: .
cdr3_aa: CASSPLTAPYEQYF
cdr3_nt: TGTGCCAGCAGCCCTCTGACAGCCCCCTACGAGCAGTACTTC

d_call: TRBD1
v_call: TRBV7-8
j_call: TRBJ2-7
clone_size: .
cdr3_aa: CASSSVRDRGSYEQYF
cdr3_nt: TGTGCCAGCAGCTCCGTAAGGGACAGGGGATCCTACGAGCAGTACTTC

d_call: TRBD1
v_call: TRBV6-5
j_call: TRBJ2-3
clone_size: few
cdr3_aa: CASSLGQGASDTQYF
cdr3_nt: TGTGCCAGCAGCCTAGGACAGGGGGCATCAGATACGCAGTATTTT

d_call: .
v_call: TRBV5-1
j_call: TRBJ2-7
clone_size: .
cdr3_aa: CASSPESGRYEQYF
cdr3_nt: TGCGCCAGCAGCCCCGAATCGGGGAGATACGAGCAGTACTTC

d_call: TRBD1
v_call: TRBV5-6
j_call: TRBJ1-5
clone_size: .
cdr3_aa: CASSSWDREGSNQPQHF
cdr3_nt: TGTGCCAGCAGCTCCTGGGACAGGGAAGGTAGCAATCAGCCCCAGCATTTT

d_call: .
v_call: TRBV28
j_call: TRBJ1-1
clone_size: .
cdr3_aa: CASSYYMNTEAFF
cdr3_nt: TGTGCCAGCAGCTATTATATGAACACTGAAGCTTTCTTT

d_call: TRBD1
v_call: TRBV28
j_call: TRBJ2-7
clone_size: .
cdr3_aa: CASSSPPTGVGSYEQYF
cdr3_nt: TGTGCCAGCAGCTCTCCCCCGACAGGGGTTGGGTCCTACGAGCAGTACTTC